This T cell receptor (beta chain) appears in the sequencing data of a study of T cells after yellow fever vaccination. Comment on this clonotype: The antigen is unknown. One junction end does not reproduce the germline sequence, and a read error may be involved.

5'RACE template switching added a universal primer site and UMIs to TCR cDNA. TCRdb re-derived calls from the 5' RACE reads in MiXCR, one entry per CDR3 protein. This sample has fewer than 85,000 distinct CDR3 sequences, with roughly 7.7% found just once. Whole-study results and caveats: In post-booster samples, most primary-vaccination clones reappeared (approximately 95% CD4, about 90% CD8).

Germline V gene data show CDR1 as WSHSY and CDR2 as SAAADI. The CDR3 runs to 13 residues. This clonotype originated in a young man who received the YFV17D yellow fever vaccine. The rearrangement links TRBV10-2 to TRBJ2-7; a possible D gene is TRBD1 (5 bases). This material consisted of CD8+ T cells sorted from PBMCs, taken on the day of the yellow fever booster vaccination. The chain's CDR3 is CASTESGPYEQYF. As DNA, the CDR3 is TGCGCCAGCACTGAGTCAGGGCCATACGAGCAGTACTTC.